This T cell receptor (beta chain) stems from a study of vaccination and CD4 T cells after COVID-19. Study details: The stimulus for the cells was overlapping spike peptides derived from SARS-CoV-2, HCoV-NL63, HCoV-OC43 and HCoV-229E.

Cultured CD4+ T cells had their DNA profiled by the Oncomine TCR Beta short-read assay. After culture, CD4+ T cells served as the source for genomic DNA extraction. MiXCR was run by TCRdb on the PCR reads, yielding one entry per CDR3 protein. This table has about 15,000 distinct CDR3 sequences, roughly 60% appearing once. Treatment of the sample: roughly 11-day PBMC culture with coronavirus spike peptide pools or control peptides (ViraFEST assay). Half of the medium was exchanged for fresh IL-2 medium, first on day 3 and then on day 7. This CDR3 spans 15 amino acids. Germline CDR1 reads SGHTA; CDR2 reads FQGNSA. The V end lost 4 bases, the J end lost 6 bases, and 18 bases lay between the germline ends. With respect to this clonotype: Antigen specificity is unknown.

The source is a human donor who had recovered from COVID-19. Material for sequencing was CD4+ T cells from blood, cultured in vitro. The chain carries TRBV7-2 and TRBJ2-5; tentative D call: TRBD1 (6 bases). In DNA form, the CDR3 reads TGTGCCAGCAGCTCCCCGGGGACAAACCGGAAGACCCAGTACTTC. Its translation is CASSSPGTNRKTQYF.